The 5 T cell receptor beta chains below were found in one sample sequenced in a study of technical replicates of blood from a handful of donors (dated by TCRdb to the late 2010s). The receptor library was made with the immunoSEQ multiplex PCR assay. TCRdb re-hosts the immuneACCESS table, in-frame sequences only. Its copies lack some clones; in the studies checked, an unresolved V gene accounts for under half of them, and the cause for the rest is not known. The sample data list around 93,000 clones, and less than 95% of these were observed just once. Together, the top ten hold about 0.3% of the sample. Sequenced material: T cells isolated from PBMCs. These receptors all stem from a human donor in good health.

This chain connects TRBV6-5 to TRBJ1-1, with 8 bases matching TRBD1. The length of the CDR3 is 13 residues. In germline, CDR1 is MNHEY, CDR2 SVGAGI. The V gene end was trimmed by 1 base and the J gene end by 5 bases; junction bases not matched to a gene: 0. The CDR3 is CASSYYRGTEAFF. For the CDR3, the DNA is TGTGCCAGCAGTTACTACAGGGGGACTGAAGCTTTCTTT.

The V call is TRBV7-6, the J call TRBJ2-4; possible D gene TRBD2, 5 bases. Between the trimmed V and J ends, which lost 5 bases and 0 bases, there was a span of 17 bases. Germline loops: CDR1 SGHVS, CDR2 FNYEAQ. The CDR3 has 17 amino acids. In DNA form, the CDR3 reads TGTGCCAGCAGCCCTTTTACCGGAGGAATAGCCAAAAACATTCAGTACTTC. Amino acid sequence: CASSPFTGGIAKNIQYF.

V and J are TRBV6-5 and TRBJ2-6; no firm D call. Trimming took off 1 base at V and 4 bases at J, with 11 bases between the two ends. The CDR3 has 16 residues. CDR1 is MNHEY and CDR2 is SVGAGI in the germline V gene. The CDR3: CASSYFEAPGANVLTF. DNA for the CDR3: TGTGCCAGCAGTTACTTCGAGGCTCCAGGGGCCAACGTCCTGACTTTC.

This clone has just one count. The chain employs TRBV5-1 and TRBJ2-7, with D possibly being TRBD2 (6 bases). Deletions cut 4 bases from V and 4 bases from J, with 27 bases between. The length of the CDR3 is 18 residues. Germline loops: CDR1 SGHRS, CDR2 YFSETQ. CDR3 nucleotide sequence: TGCGCCAGCAGCCCGAAAAAAGTAACGGGAGATGGGGATTACGAGCAGTACTTC. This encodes CASSPKKVTGDGDYEQYF.

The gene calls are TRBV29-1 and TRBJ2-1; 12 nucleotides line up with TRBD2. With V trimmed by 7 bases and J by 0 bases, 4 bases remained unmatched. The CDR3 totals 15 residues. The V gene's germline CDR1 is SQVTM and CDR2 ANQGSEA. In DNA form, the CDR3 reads TGCAGCGCCGGGACTAGCGGGCCCTCCTACAATGAGCAGTTCTTC. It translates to CSAGTSGPSYNEQFF.